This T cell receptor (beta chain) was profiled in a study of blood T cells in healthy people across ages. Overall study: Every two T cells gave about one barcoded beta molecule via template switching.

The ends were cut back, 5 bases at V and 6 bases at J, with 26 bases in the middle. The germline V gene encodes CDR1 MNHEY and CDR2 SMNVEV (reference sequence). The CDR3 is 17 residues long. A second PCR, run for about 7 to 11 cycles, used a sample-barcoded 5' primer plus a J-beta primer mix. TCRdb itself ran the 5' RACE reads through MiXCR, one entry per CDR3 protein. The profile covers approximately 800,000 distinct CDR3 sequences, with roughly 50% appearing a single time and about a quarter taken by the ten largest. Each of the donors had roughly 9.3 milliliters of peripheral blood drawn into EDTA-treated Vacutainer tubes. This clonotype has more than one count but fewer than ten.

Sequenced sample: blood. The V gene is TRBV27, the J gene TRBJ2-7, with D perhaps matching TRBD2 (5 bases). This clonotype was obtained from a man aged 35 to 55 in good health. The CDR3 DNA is TGTGCCAGCAGTCCCTCCAGCGGCACCAGAGCACGAGGCGAGCAGTACTTC. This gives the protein CASSPSSGTRARGEQYF.